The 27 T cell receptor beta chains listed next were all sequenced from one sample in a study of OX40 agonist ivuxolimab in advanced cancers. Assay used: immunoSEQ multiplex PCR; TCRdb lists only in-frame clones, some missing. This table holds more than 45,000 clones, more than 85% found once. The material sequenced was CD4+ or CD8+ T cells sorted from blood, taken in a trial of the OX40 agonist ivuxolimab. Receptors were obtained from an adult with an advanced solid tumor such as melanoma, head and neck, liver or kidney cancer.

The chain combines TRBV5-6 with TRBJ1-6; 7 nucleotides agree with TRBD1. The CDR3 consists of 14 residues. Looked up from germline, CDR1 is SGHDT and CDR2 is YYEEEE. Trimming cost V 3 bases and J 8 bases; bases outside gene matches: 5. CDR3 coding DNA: TGTGCCAGCAGCTCTAGGGGGCGGGATTCACCCCTCCACTTT. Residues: CASSSRGRDSPLHF.

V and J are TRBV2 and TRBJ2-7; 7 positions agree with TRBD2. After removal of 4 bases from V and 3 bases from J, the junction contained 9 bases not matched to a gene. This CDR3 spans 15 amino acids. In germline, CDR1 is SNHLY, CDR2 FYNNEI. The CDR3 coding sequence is TGTGCCAGCAGTGGACGGCGGGAGATCCGCTACGAGCAGTACTTC. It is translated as CASSGRREIRYEQYF.

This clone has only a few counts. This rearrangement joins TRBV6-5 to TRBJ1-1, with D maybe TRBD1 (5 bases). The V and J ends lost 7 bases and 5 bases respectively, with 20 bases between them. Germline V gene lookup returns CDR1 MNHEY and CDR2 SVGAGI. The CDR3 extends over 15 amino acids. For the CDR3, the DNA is TGTGCCAGCACCCCTTATAGAGGGGTTGGGACTGAAGCTTTCTTT. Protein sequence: CASTPYRGVGTEAFF.

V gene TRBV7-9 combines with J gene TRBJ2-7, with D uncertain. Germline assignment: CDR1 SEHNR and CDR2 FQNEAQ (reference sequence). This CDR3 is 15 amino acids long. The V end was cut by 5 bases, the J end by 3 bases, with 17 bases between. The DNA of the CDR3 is TGTGCCAGCAGCCCAGGAACGGGCTGGGGCTACGAGCAGTACTTC. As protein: CASSPGTGWGYEQYF.

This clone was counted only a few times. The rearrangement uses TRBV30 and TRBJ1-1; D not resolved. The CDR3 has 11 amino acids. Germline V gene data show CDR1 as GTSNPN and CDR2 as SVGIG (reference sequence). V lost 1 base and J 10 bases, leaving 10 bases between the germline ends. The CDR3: CAWSAEETAFF. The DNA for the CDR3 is TGTGCCTGGAGTGCCGAAGAAACAGCTTTCTTT.

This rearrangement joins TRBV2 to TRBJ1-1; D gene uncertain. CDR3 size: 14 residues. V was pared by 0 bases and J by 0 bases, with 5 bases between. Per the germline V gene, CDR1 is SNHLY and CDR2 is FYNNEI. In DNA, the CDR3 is TGTGCCAGCAGTGAAGCAGTCATGAACACTGAAGCTTTCTTT. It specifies CASSEAVMNTEAFF. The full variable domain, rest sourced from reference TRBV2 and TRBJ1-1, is EPEVTQTPSHQVTQMGQEVILRCVPISNHLYFYWYRQILGQKVEFLVSFYNNEISEKSEIFDDQFSVERPDGSNFTLKIRSTKLEDSAMYFCASSEAVMNTEAFFGQGTRLTVV.

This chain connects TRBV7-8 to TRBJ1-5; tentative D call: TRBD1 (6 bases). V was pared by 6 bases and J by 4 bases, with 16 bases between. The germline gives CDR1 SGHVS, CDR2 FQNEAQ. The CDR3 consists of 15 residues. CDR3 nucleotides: TGTGCCAGCAGTCCAGTAGGGAGGGGGAATCAGCCCCAGCATTTT. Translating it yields CASSPVGRGNQPQHF.

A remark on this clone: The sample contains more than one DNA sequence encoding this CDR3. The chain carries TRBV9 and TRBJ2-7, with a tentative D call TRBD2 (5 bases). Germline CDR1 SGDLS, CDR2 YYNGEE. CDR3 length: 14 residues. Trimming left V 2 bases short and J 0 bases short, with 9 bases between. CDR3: CASSVGGSSYEQYF. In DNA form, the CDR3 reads TGTGCCAGCAGCGTCGGCGGGTCCTCCTACGAGCAGTACTTC.

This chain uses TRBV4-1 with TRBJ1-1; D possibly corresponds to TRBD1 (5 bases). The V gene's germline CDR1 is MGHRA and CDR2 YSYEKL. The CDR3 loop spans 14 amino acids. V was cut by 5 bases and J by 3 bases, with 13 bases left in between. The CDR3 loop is CASSRAGEHTEAFF. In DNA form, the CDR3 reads TGCGCCAGCAGCAGAGCGGGGGAGCACACTGAAGCTTTCTTT.

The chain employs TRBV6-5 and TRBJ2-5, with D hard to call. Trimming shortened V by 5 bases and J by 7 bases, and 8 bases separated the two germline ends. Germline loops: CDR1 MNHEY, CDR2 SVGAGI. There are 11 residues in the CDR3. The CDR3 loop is CASSTDVTQYF. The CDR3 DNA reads TGTGCCAGCAGTACCGATGTGACCCAGTACTTC.

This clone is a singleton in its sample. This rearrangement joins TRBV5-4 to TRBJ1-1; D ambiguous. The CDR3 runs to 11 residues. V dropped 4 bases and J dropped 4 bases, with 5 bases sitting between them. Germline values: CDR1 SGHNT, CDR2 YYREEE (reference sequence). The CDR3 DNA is TGTGCCAGCAGCAGGTCCACTGAAGCTTTCTTT. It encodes CASSRSTEAFF.

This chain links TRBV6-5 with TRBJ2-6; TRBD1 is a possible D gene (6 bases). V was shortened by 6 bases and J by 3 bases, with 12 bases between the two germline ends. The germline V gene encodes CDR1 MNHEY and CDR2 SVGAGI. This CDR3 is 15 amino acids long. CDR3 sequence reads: CASRHRAFGANVLTF. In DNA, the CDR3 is TGTGCCAGCAGACACAGGGCTTTTGGGGCCAACGTCCTGACTTTC.

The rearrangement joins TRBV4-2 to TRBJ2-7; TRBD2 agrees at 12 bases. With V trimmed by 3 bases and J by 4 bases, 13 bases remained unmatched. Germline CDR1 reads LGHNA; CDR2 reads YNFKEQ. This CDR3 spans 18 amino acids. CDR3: CASSQSPPSGGAGYEQYF. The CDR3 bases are TGTGCCAGCAGCCAGAGTCCCCCTAGCGGGGGGGCTGGGTACGAGCAGTACTTC.

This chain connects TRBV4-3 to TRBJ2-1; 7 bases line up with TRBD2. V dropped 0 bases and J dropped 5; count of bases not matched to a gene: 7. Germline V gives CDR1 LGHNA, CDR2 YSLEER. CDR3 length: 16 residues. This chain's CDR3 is CASSQEMAGVDNEQFF. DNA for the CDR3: TGCGCCAGCAGCCAAGAAATGGCGGGGGTAGACAATGAGCAGTTCTTC.

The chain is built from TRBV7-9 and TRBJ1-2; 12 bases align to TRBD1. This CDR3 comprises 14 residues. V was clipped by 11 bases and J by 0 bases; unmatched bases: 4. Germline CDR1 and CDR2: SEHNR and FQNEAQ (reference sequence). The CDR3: CAGRDRGPNYGYTF. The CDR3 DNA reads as TGTGCCGGCCGGGACAGGGGGCCTAACTATGGCTACACCTTC.

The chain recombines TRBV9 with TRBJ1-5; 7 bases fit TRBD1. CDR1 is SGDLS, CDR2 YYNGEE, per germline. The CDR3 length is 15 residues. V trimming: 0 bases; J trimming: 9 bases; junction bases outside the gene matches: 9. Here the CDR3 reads CASSVGSGQPWPQHF. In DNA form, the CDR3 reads TGTGCCAGCAGCGTAGGCTCGGGACAGCCCTGGCCCCAGCATTTT.

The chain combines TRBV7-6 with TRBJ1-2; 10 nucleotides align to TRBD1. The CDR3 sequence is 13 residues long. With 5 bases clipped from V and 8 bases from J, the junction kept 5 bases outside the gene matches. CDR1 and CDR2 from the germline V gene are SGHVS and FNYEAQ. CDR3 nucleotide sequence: TGTGCCAGCAGCCTGGGGACAGGGGACGGCTACACCTTC. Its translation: CASSLGTGDGYTF.

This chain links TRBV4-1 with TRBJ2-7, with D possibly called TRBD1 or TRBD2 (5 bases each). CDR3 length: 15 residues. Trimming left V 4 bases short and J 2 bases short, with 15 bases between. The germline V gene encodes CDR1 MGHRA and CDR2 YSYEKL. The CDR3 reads CASSPYAGTAYEQYF. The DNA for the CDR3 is TGCGCCAGCAGCCCGTACGCAGGGACGGCCTACGAGCAGTACTTC.

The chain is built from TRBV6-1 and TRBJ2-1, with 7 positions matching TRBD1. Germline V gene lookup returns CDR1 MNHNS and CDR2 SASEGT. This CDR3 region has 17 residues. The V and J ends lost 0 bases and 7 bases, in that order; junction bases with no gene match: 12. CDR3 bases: TGTGCCAGCAGTGAAGCCGGTTTCCGGACAGGATTAAATGAGCAGTTCTTC. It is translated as CASSEAGFRTGLNEQFF.

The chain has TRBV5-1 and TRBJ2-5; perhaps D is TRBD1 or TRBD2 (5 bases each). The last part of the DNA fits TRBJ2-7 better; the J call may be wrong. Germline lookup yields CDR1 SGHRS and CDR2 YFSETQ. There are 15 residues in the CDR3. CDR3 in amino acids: CASTMGSNGAYEQYF. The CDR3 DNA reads TGCGCCAGCACCATGGGATCTAACGGGGCTTACGAGCAGTACTTC.

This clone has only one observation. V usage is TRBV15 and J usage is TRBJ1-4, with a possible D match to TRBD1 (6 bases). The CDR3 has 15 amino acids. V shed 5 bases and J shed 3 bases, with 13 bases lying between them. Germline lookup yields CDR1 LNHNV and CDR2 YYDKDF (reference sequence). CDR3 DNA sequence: TGTGCCACCAGCCCTACAGGGTCGGCTAATGAAAAACTGTTTTTT. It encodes CATSPTGSANEKLFF.

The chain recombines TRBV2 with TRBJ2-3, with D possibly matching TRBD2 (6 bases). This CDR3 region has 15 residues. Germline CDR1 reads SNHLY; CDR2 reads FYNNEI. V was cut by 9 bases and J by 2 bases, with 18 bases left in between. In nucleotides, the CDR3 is TGTGCCAGTTTAAGGCGGGACGTGCCCACAGATACGCAGTATTTT. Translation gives CASLRRDVPTDTQYF.

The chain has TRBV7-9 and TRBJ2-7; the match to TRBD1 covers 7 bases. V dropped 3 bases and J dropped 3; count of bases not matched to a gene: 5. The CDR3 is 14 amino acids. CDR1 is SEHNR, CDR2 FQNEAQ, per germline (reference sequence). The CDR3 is CASSLGDSRYEQYF. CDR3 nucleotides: TGTGCCAGCAGCTTGGGGGACAGTCGCTACGAGCAGTACTTC.

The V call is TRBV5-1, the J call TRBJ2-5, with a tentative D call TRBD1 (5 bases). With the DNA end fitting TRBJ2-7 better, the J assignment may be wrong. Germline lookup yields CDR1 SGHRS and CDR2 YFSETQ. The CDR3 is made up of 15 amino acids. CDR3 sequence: CASSRYDSGDYEQYF. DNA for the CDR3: TGCGCCAGCAGCCGTTATGACAGTGGTGACTACGAGCAGTACTTC.

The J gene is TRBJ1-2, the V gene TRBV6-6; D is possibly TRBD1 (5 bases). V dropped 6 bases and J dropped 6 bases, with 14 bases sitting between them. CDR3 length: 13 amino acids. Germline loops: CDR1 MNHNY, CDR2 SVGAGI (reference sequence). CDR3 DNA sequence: TGTGCCAGCAGCCCCAGGACAACCGATGGCTACACCTTC. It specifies CASSPRTTDGYTF.

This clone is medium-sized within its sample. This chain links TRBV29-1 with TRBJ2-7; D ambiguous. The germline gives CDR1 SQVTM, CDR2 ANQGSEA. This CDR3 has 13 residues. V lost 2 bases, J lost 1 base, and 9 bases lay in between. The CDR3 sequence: CSVEQPGSYEQYF. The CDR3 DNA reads TGCAGCGTTGAACAGCCAGGTTCCTACGAGCAGTACTTC.

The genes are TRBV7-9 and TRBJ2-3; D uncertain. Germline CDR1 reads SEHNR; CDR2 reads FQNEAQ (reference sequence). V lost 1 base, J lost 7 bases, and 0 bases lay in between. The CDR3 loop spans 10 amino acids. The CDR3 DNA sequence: TGTGCCAGCAGCTTAGATACGCAGTATTTT. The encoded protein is CASSLDTQYF.